The T cell receptor beta chain under discussion was sequenced for a study of blood T cells in healthy people across ages. Study at large: The template switching approach captured approximately one barcoded beta molecule for every two T cells. Points from the study as a whole: Unknown donor CMV status possibly confounded expanded clonotype changes.

Sample-barcoded 5' priming and a J-beta primer mix drove a second PCR of roughly 6 to 12 cycles. Per sample, CDR3-containing paired-end reads numbered at least 2.5 million. TCRdb recomputed calls from the 5' RACE reads with MiXCR, one row per CDR3 protein. The profile covers around 1,900,000 distinct CDR3 sequences, with about two fifths appearing a single time and roughly 23% taken by the ten largest. The V segment lost 1 base and the J segment 2 bases; nucleotides outside the gene matches: 6. This CDR3 contains 16 residues. Looked up from germline, CDR1 is SGHTA and CDR2 is FQGTGA. This clonotype was recorded a few times. What it binds is unknown.

The sequenced sample was blood. The chain combines TRBV7-3 with TRBJ2-3, with 7 bases identical to TRBD2. This sequence originates from a human donor in good health. CDR3 region: CASSLILGGPTDTQYF. The CDR3 region has the DNA TGTGCCAGCAGCTTAATATTGGGAGGGCCCACAGATACGCAGTATTTT.